The clone carrying this T cell receptor (beta chain) occurred a few times. This specimen belongs to a study of response to subunit inactivated influenza vaccine. Germline CDR1 SGHVS, CDR2 FNYEAQ. CDR3 length: 14 amino acids. V was pared by 1 base and J by 5 bases, with 10 bases between. TCRdb re-called the RT-PCR reads through MiXCR, storing one row per CDR3 protein. Here the sample spans about 570,000 distinct CDR3 sequences, 10% to 12% being singletons. The same specimen was also included in a second study, on T cells expressing NK-cell markers. That source reports: Synthesis of TCR beta cDNA relied on 5'RACE template switching carrying UMIs. HCMV serostatus: seven of eight sequenced donors positive, one negative. Several experiments employed an anti-gamma-delta TCR antibody to confine sorting to alpha-beta TCR T cells. Among several donors, these clonotypes also ranked first in the CD3+CD56-NKG2C+ fraction. Whether expanded NKG2C+ T cell clones were HCMV-specific remained unclear.

This chain links TRBV7-6 with TRBJ2-3; perhaps TRBD2 as D (6 bases). This specimen consisted of PBMCs from blood, obtained on the day of vaccination. This TCR was sampled from a man between 50 and 59 years old who received an inactivated influenza vaccine. The CDR3 is CASSLVGAGDTQYF. The CDR3 region has the DNA TGTGCCAGCAGCTTAGTGGGAGCGGGAGATACGCAGTATTTT.